Presented here are 30 T cell receptor beta chains from one specimen sequenced in a study of T-cell reconstitution after alpha-beta-depleted transplantation in children. Unique molecular identifiers were built into the TCRbeta library. From the PCR reads, TCRdb called clonotypes with MiXCR, one entry per CDR3 protein. The repertoire holds fewer than 130,000 distinct CDR3 sequences, with over 9% as singletons. This specimen was PBMCs from the stem cell graft donor, taken from the stem cell graft. Every receptor here comes from a human donor who donated a stem cell graft to a child with acute lymphoblastic leukemia.

This clonotype was counted ten times or more. The chain links TRBV7-2 to TRBJ2-5; the match to TRBD1 covers 11 bases. This CDR3 comprises 14 residues. Germline lookup yields CDR1 SGHTA and CDR2 FQGNSA. Trimming took 4 bases from V and 5 from J; bases not matched to a gene: 3. In nucleotides, the CDR3 is TGTGCCAGCAGCTCGGACAGGGGGCGCGAGACCCAGTACTTC. Its protein is CASSSDRGRETQYF.

This clonotype has ten or more counts. V is TRBV20-1 and J is TRBJ2-1; D remains ambiguous. CDR3 length equals 12 residues. In germline, CDR1 is DFQATT, CDR2 SNEGSKA (reference sequence). V was trimmed by 3 bases and J by 4 bases, leaving 7 bases between them. The CDR3 region has the DNA TGCAGTGCTAGCTCCTCTTACAATGAGCAGTTCTTC. Its protein is CSASSSYNEQFF.

This clonotype occurred many times. The V and J genes are TRBV7-2 and TRBJ1-2; TRBD1 matches 10 bases. Germline V gene lookup returns CDR1 SGHTA and CDR2 FQGNSA. The junction had 1 base not matched to a gene; V was cut back by 3 bases and J by 0 bases. The CDR3 runs to 15 residues. CDR3 sequence (DNA): TGTGCCAGCAGCTTGACAGGGGGCGCTAACTATGGCTACACCTTC. Amino acids: CASSLTGGANYGYTF.

This clonotype was counted ten times or more. The chain employs TRBV9 and TRBJ1-6; D perhaps matches TRBD1 (5 bases). Trimming shortened V by 0 bases and J by 7 bases, and 11 bases separated the two germline ends. This CDR3 spans 15 amino acids. The germline gives CDR1 SGDLS, CDR2 YYNGEE. In DNA form, the CDR3 reads TGTGCCAGCAGCGTAGATCAGGGTGGCAATTCACCCCTCCACTTT. This encodes CASSVDQGGNSPLHF.

The chain links TRBV18 to TRBJ2-6, with D unclear. The V end was cut by 4 bases, the J end by 0 bases, with 16 bases between. The CDR3 loop spans 18 amino acids. Germline lookup yields CDR1 KGHSH and CDR2 LQKENI. The CDR3 coding sequence is TGTGCCAGCTCACTCCAACTAAAAGCCCGCTCTGGGGCCAACGTCCTGACTTTC. The encoded protein is CASSLQLKARSGANVLTF.

This clonotype appeared many times. The chain uses TRBV6-5 and TRBJ2-3; D call uncertain. V lost 2 bases to trimming and J lost 0 bases, with 9 bases between them. This CDR3 has 15 amino acids. Germline values: CDR1 MNHEY, CDR2 SVGAGI. CDR3 residues: CASSYRSDSTDTQYF. The DNA of the CDR3 is TGTGCCAGCAGTTACAGGAGCGATAGCACAGATACGCAGTATTTT.

This clonotype has at least ten counts. CDR3 DNA: TGTGCCAGCAGTGCCGGGCGCTGGAACGAGCAGTACTTC. Its protein is CASSAGRWNEQYF. This chain links TRBV25-1 with TRBJ2-7; no clear D gene. CDR1 and CDR2 from the germline V gene are MGHDK and SYGVNS. The CDR3 consists of 13 residues. Trimming stripped 4 bases from V and 5 bases from J, with 12 bases between.

This clonotype was recorded at least ten times. The chain employs TRBV5-1 and TRBJ2-2; 10 nucleotides match TRBD2. In germline, CDR1 is SGHRS, CDR2 YFSETQ. After removal of 4 bases from V and 1 base from J, the junction contained 4 bases not matched to a gene. This CDR3 is built from 16 residues. CDR3 region: CASSLTSGVNTGELFF. The CDR3 DNA sequence: TGCGCCAGCAGCCTCACTAGCGGGGTGAACACCGGGGAGCTGTTTTTT.

The gene calls are TRBV29-1 and TRBJ2-6, with 12 positions matching TRBD1. The germline V gene has CDR1 SQVTM and CDR2 ANQGSEA. The CDR3 length is 18 residues. Trimming removed 4 bases from V and 3 bases from J; junction bases left unmatched: 10. In nucleotides, the CDR3 is TGCAGCGTTGTCACGGGACAGGGGGCTCTCTATGGGGCCAACGTCCTGACTTTC. Amino acid sequence: CSVVTGQGALYGANVLTF.

This clonotype was detected many times. The chain combines TRBV6-2 or TRBV6-3 with TRBJ2-4, with 7 nucleotides matching TRBD1. V dropped 4 bases and J dropped 1; count of bases not matched to a gene: 1. The CDR3 sequence is 14 residues long. In germline, CDR1 is MNHEY, CDR2 SVGEGT. CDR3 in amino acids: CASSLQGAKNIQYF. In nucleotides, the CDR3 is TGTGCCAGCAGTTTACAGGGGGCCAAAAACATTCAGTACTTC.

This clonotype was counted ten times or more. The chain combines TRBV5-8 with TRBJ2-3; 8 positions match TRBD1. Per the germline V gene, CDR1 is SGHTS and CDR2 is YDEGEE. This CDR3 is 15 amino acids long. V shed 5 bases, J shed 1 base, and the junction held 6 bases outside the gene matches. DNA for the CDR3: TGTGCCAGCAGTCCCATCAGGGGGCGCACAGATACGCAGTATTTT. This gives the protein CASSPIRGRTDTQYF.

This clonotype was observed many times. V and J are TRBV3-1 and TRBJ2-2; a weak D match, TRBD1 (6 bases). The CDR3 is 14 amino acids. V dropped 3 bases and J dropped 5 bases, with 10 bases sitting between them. Germline values: CDR1 LGHDT, CDR2 YNNKEL (reference sequence). CDR3 coding DNA: TGTGCCAGCAGCCAGGGGGCGTCGACCGGGGAGCTGTTTTTT. Translated, it gives CASSQGASTGELFF.

This clonotype was counted only a few times. Its ends do not fully match the called genes, so a read error is possible. V and J are TRBV20-1 and TRBJ2-6; 9 bases agree with TRBD1. Germline CDR1 reads DFQATT; CDR2 reads SNEGSKA (reference sequence). The CDR3 loop spans 16 amino acids. The DNA of the CDR3 is TGCTGTGCTAGTCCCGGGACAGGGATCGGGGCCAACGTCCTGACTTTC. This gives the protein CCASPGTGIGANVLTF.

The table lists this clonotype with many counts. The rearrangement links TRBV7-2 to TRBJ2-5, with a tentative D call TRBD1 (7 bases). Per germline, CDR1 SGHTA and CDR2 FQGNSA. V was clipped by 4 bases and J by 10 bases, with 19 bases between them. The CDR3 runs 14 residues. CDR3 region: CASSSQGTLAFQYF. The CDR3 nucleotides are TGTGCCAGCAGCTCACAGGGGACTCTCGCCTTCCAGTACTTC.

In this sample, this clonotype turned up many times. This chain links TRBV9 with TRBJ2-1; D is uncertain. V was pared by 0 bases and J by 9 bases, with 10 bases between. The CDR3 has 13 amino acids. Germline V lookup: CDR1 SGDLS, CDR2 YYNGEE. The CDR3: CASSVEGGLEQFF. The CDR3, as DNA: TGTGCCAGCAGCGTAGAGGGTGGGCTTGAGCAGTTCTTC.

This clonotype was counted ten times or more. The chain combines TRBV20-1 with TRBJ2-1, with 9 bases matching TRBD2. The CDR3 is 14 residues long. Germline CDR1 and CDR2: DFQATT and SNEGSKA (reference sequence). V lost 4 bases to trimming and J lost 4 bases; unmatched junction nucleotides: 5. The CDR3 protein is CSATSGGSYNEQFF. The CDR3 nucleotides are TGCAGTGCTACCAGCGGGGGGTCTTACAATGAGCAGTTCTTC.

The J gene is TRBJ2-7, the V gene TRBV19; D uncertain. The CDR3 length is 14 residues. V was shortened by 1 base and J by 3 bases, with 10 bases between the two germline ends. Germline CDR1 and CDR2: LNHDA and SQIVND (reference sequence). Here the CDR3 reads CASSIVGNLYEQYF. The CDR3 region has the DNA TGTGCCAGTAGTATAGTAGGGAACCTCTACGAGCAGTACTTC.

The sample holds many counts of this clonotype. This chain links TRBV5-6 with TRBJ2-5; D perhaps matches TRBD2 (7 bases). Germline V gene sequence: CDR1 SGHDT, CDR2 YYEEEE. CDR3 length: 16 amino acids. Between the trimmed V and J ends, which lost 4 bases and 0 bases, there was a span of 16 bases. The CDR3 spells CASSIPGGQYQETQYF. As DNA, the CDR3 is TGTGCCAGCAGCATACCCGGGGGGCAGTACCAAGAGACCCAGTACTTC.

At least ten counts were recorded for this clonotype. The chain combines TRBV28 with TRBJ2-1, with 9 bases fitting TRBD1. Unmatched junction bases numbered 6, after V lost 6 bases and J lost 6 bases. The CDR3 runs 14 residues. CDR1 MDHEN and CDR2 SYDVKM come from the germline V gene. The CDR3 loop is CASSPGTGFNEQFF. The DNA for the CDR3 is TGTGCCAGCAGCCCCGGGACAGGGTTCAATGAGCAGTTCTTC.

This clonotype occurred many times. The chain couples TRBV29-1 to TRBJ2-6; 7 bases are a match to TRBD1. Germline V gives CDR1 SQVTM, CDR2 ANQGSEA. The CDR3 consists of 22 residues. With V trimmed by 2 bases and J by 1 base, 23 bases remained unmatched. The CDR3: CSVESPQVTGPVVLSGANVLTF. CDR3 sequence (DNA): TGCAGCGTTGAAAGCCCTCAAGTGACAGGGCCCGTGGTCCTTTCTGGGGCCAACGTCCTGACTTTC.

The table lists this clonotype with many counts. CDR3 loop: CSARNQETSGNTIYF. Written as DNA, the CDR3 is TGCAGTGCTAGAAACCAGGAGACCTCTGGAAACACCATATATTTT. The chain links TRBV20-1 to TRBJ1-3; D is unclear. V lost 2 bases, J lost 0 bases, and 11 bases lay in between. Germline loops: CDR1 DFQATT, CDR2 SNEGSKA (reference sequence). CDR3 length: 15 residues.

In regard to this clonotype: A much larger clone differs from this one at a single base, so this may be a read error. This rearrangement joins TRBV5-1 to TRBJ2-2, with 8 bases aligning to TRBD2. The germline gives CDR1 SGHRS, CDR2 YFSETQ. The CDR3 has 17 residues. The CDR3 reads CASSLASSGSIAGEPFF. DNA for the CDR3: TGCGCCAGCAGCTTGGCTTCCAGCGGGAGTATCGCCGGGGAGCCGTTTTTT.

This clonotype was seen only a few times. An end of the junction does not agree with germline; a read error may underlie this. The chain recombines TRBV20-1 with TRBJ2-1; 11 bases agree with TRBD2. CDR1 and CDR2 from the germline V gene are DFQATT and SNEGSKA (reference sequence). This CDR3 has 18 residues. As DNA, the CDR3 is TGCTGTGCTACCAATCCGGGACTAGCGGAGAGCTCCTACAATGAGCAGTTCTTC. As protein: CCATNPGLAESSYNEQFF.

This clonotype was recorded many times. The rearrangement uses TRBV18 and TRBJ2-7; 10 positions agree with TRBD1. The V and J ends lost 5 bases and 3 bases, in that order; junction bases with no gene match: 7. The CDR3 is 15 amino acids. Per germline, CDR1 KGHSH and CDR2 LQKENI. CDR3 nucleotide sequence: TGTGCCAGCTCATTGGGGACAGGGGCCGGCTACGAGCAGTACTTC. Its protein is CASSLGTGAGYEQYF.

Ten or more counts support this clonotype. The chain recombines TRBV6-5 with TRBJ1-2; D uncertain. V shed 2 bases and J shed 5 bases, with 6 bases lying between them. Germline V gene data show CDR1 as MNHEY and CDR2 as SVGAGI. This CDR3 comprises 12 residues. The DNA of the CDR3 is TGTGCCAGCAGTTACGCGGGGTATGGCTACACCTTC. Its protein is CASSYAGYGYTF.

This clonotype was seen ten or more times. The chain uses TRBV19 and TRBJ2-3; maybe TRBD2 (7 bases). In germline, CDR1 is LNHDA, CDR2 SQIVND (reference sequence). The CDR3 is made up of 17 amino acids. The ends were cut back, 3 bases at V and 2 bases at J, with 18 bases in the middle. CDR3 amino acids: CASSILVRGPPTDTQYF. DNA for the CDR3: TGTGCCAGTAGTATCCTAGTGCGGGGGCCTCCCACAGATACGCAGTATTTT. Looking up the rest from reference TRBV19 and TRBJ2-3 gives the full variable domain: DGGITQSPKYLFRKEGQNVTLSCEQNLNHDAMYWYRQDPGQGLRLIYYSQIVNDFQKGDIAEGYSVSREKKESFPLTVTSAQKNPTAFYLCASSILVRGPPTDTQYFGPGTRLTVL.

This clonotype has just one count. The chain carries TRBV18 and TRBJ2-7; 8 bases match TRBD1. V lost 1 base, J lost 1 base, and 9 bases stayed unmatched. Germline CDR1 is KGHSH and CDR2 is LQKENI. The CDR3 runs 17 residues. CDR3 DNA sequence: TGTGCCAGCTCACCACGTCGACAGGGGTCAGGTTCCTACGAGCAGTACTTC. This encodes CASSPRRQGSGSYEQYF.

This clonotype has a count of ten or more. This rearrangement joins TRBV7-9 to TRBJ2-3; perhaps TRBD1 as D (7 bases). The V gene's germline CDR1 is SEHNR and CDR2 FQNEAQ (reference sequence). CDR3 length equals 13 residues. V was pared by 5 bases and J by 6 bases, with 12 bases between. CDR3 nucleotides: TGTGCCAGCAGCCTCAGGGGGGTTGATACGCAGTATTTT. This sequence encodes CASSLRGVDTQYF.

At least ten counts were recorded for this clonotype. J is TRBJ2-1 and V is TRBV20-1; 7 nucleotides align to TRBD1. The CDR3 runs 14 residues. CDR1 DFQATT and CDR2 SNEGSKA come from the germline V gene (reference sequence). J lost 2 bases, V lost 3 bases, and 4 bases had no gene match. In nucleotides, the CDR3 is TGCAGTGCTAGGAAGGGACAGACCTACAATGAGCAGTTCTTC. It encodes CSARKGQTYNEQFF.

The rearrangement joins TRBV6-1 to TRBJ2-1; 8 bases fit TRBD1. Germline trimming cut 0 bases from V and 2 bases from J; bases unmatched to any gene: 12. This CDR3 spans 19 amino acids. CDR1 is MNHNS and CDR2 is SASEGT in the germline V gene. The CDR3 reads CASSEAGGQEIRPYNEQFF. The CDR3, as DNA: TGTGCCAGCAGTGAAGCGGGGGGACAGGAAATCAGACCCTACAATGAGCAGTTCTTC.